Listed below are T cell receptor beta chains from one sample, sequenced in a study of blood T cell repertoires in COVID-19. The repertoire was sequenced with immunoSEQ multiplex PCR; TCRdb's copy has only in-frame clones and lacks some. Altogether roughly 200,000 clones are present, approximately 78% being singletons, with the ten largest covering 2.8%. Sequencing was done on a sample of peripheral blood. Every receptor here comes from a woman older than 75 with active or convalescent COVID-19. The CDR3 runs from the conserved cysteine through the conserved F or W. D genes are given only for firm matches. The size of a clone is reported for some rows only, either as once, few or many, or as a class for expanded clones.

j_call d_call cdr3_length v_call clone_size cdr3_aa cdr3_nt
TRBJ2-3 TRBD2 17 TRBV5-1 . CASSAGTSGGAVDTQYF TGCGCCAGCAGCGCAGGGACTAGCGGGGGGGCCGTAGATACGCAGTATTTT
TRBJ1-4 . 15 TRBV7-9 . CASSLQGTTNEKLFF TGTGCCAGCAGCTTACAGGGGACAACTAATGAAAAACTGTTTTTT
TRBJ1-2 . 12 TRBV28 . CASTDGERGYTF TGTGCCAGCACCGACGGGGAAAGGGGCTACACCTTC
TRBJ2-5 TRBD1 14 TRBV5-1 . CASSSAGGQETQYF TGCGCCAGCAGCTCCGCAGGGGGTCAAGAGACCCAGTACTTC
TRBJ1-1 TRBD1 20 TRBV15 . CATSSNWASGQGVWETEAFF TGTGCCACCAGCAGTAATTGGGCCTCGGGACAGGGTGTATGGGAGACTGAAGCTTTCTTT
TRBJ2-7 . 14 TRBV3-1/TRBV3-2 few CASSQLDGGYEQYF TGTGCCAGCAGCCAATTGGACGGAGGCTACGAGCAGTACTTC
TRBJ2-3 TRBD2 15 TRBV6-5 . CASSPPGGLSDTQYF TGTGCCAGCAGTCCACCGGGGGGACTTAGTGATACGCAGTATTTT
TRBJ2-2 TRBD2 16 TRBV5-1 . CASSSTSGVGTGELFF TGCGCCAGCAGCTCAACTAGCGGGGTCGGCACCGGGGAGCTGTTTTTT
TRBJ1-1 . 13 TRBV6-2/TRBV6-3 . CASSYTINTEAFF TGTGCCAGCAGTTACACTATTAACACTGAAGCTTTCTTT
TRBJ1-3 TRBD1 22 TRBV7-8 . CASSLFSQNTEWTGGRGNTIYF TGTGCCAGCAGCTTATTTAGTCAAAACACGGAATGGACAGGGGGCCGTGGAAACACCATATATTTT
TRBJ2-5 TRBD1 15 TRBV27 . CASSLDRGRQETQYF TGTGCCAGCAGCTTAGACAGGGGCAGACAAGAGACCCAGTACTTC
TRBJ1-1 TRBD1 15 TRBV6-5 . CASSYGPGGSAEAFF TGTGCCAGCAGTTACGGGCCAGGGGGGTCGGCTGAAGCTTTCTTT
TRBJ2-1 TRBD2 17 TRBV4-1 once CASSQVLSGGAPPEQFF TGCGCCAGCAGCCAAGTACTCAGCGGGGGGGCCCCACCTGAGCAGTTCTTC
TRBJ1-5 . 12 TRBV2 . CASSAIDQPQHF TGTGCCAGCAGTGCCATAGATCAGCCCCAGCATTTT
TRBJ1-6 TRBD1 14 TRBV18 many CASSRTGGGSPLHF TGTGCCAGCTCACGGACAGGGGGCGGCTCACCCCTCCACTTT
TRBJ2-3 TRBD2 15 TRBV2 . CASSLTSGATDTQYF TGTGCCAGCAGCTTGACTAGCGGGGCCACAGATACGCAGTATTTT
TRBJ2-2 TRBD1 13 TRBV9 . CASSTRQGRELFF TGTGCCAGCAGCACCCGACAGGGCCGGGAGCTGTTTTTT
TRBJ1-1 . 13 TRBV3-1/TRBV3-2 . CASSQVTGTEAFF TGTGCCAGCAGCCAAGTTACGGGCACTGAAGCTTTCTTT
TRBJ1-4 . 13 TRBV6-5 . CASQEWRGEKLFF TGTGCCAGCCAAGAATGGAGGGGAGAAAAACTGTTTTTT
TRBJ2-3 . 12 TRBV2 . CASSEATDTQYF TGTGCCAGCAGTGAAGCAACTGATACGCAGTATTTT
TRBJ1-1 TRBD1 17 TRBV4-2 . CASSQDATGVGNTEAFF TGTGCCAGCAGCCAAGACGCGACAGGGGTTGGTAACACTGAAGCTTTCTTT
TRBJ2-5 . 13 TRBV7-9 . CASSLEGLGTQYF TGTGCCAGCAGCTTAGAGGGGCTCGGGACCCAGTACTTC
TRBJ2-5 TRBD2 17 TRBV2 . CASSDGQGGGTQETQYF TGTGCCAGCAGTGATGGTCAAGGCGGGGGAACCCAAGAGACCCAGTACTTC
TRBJ1-4 . 14 TRBV7-9 . CASSRGAINEKLFF TGTGCCAGCAGCCGCGGGGCGATTAATGAAAAACTGTTTTTT
TRBJ2-6 . 16 TRBV7-2 . CASSLVRGSGANVLTF TGTGCCAGCAGCTTAGTCAGGGGATCTGGGGCCAACGTCCTGACTTTC
TRBJ2-6 . 14 TRBV18 . CASSPGPGANVLTF TGTGCCAGCTCACCAGGCCCTGGGGCCAACGTCCTGACTTTC
TRBJ1-1 . 14 TRBV7-2 . CASSLAQGQSEAFF TGTGCCAGCAGCTTAGCACAGGGCCAGTCTGAAGCTTTCTTT
TRBJ2-3 . 14 TRBV5-1 once CASTVGTFTDTQYF TGCGCCAGCACCGTCGGGACATTCACAGATACGCAGTATTTT
TRBJ2-7 TRBD1 14 TRBV18 . CASSRGRTGTEQYF TGTGCCAGCTCACGCGGTCGGACAGGGACGGAGCAGTACTTC
TRBJ2-3 . 16 TRBV5-4 once CASSGKVAISTDTQYF TGTGCCAGCAGTGGGAAAGTAGCGATAAGCACAGATACGCAGTATTTT
TRBJ2-7 TRBD1 15 TRBV28 . CASSKPGQGPRRPYF TGTGCCAGCAGCAAGCCGGGACAGGGCCCCCGGAGGCCGTACTTC
TRBJ2-5 TRBD2 16 TRBV7-9 . CASSLVSRGGRETQYF TGTGCCAGCAGCTTAGTCTCGCGGGGGGGCCGGGAGACCCAGTACTTC
TRBJ2-1 . 15 TRBV6-2/TRBV6-3 . CASSYLGASYNEQFF TGTGCCAGCAGTTACTTGGGGGCCTCCTACAATGAGCAGTTCTTC
TRBJ1-1 TRBD1 16 TRBV28 . CASSLRTHRGDTEAFF TGTGCCAGCAGTTTAAGGACCCACAGGGGGGACACTGAAGCTTTCTTT
TRBJ1-5 . 17 TRBV4-1 . CASSQDRGVISNQPQHF TGCGCCAGCAGCCAAGATAGGGGCGTAATTAGCAATCAGCCCCAGCATTTT
TRBJ1-5 TRBD1 15 TRBV27 . CASSWDSYSNQPQHF TGTGCCAGCAGTTGGGACAGTTATAGCAATCAGCCCCAGCATTTT
TRBJ1-5 . 13 TRBV3-1/TRBV3-2 . CASSQGQNQPQHF TGTGCCAGCAGCCAAGGGCAGAATCAGCCCCAGCATTTT
TRBJ2-7 . 12 TRBV29-1 . CSVEEGGYEQYF TGCAGCGTTGAAGAGGGGGGATACGAGCAGTACTTC
TRBJ2-3 TRBD2 16 TRBV5-4 few CASSLAGGGFGDTQYF TGTGCCAGCAGCTTAGCGGGAGGGGGCTTTGGAGATACGCAGTATTTT
TRBJ1-1 . 15 TRBV5-3 . CARSFGYAGNTEAFF TGTGCCAGAAGCTTTGGGTACGCAGGGAACACTGAAGCTTTCTTT
TRBJ2-1 . 14 TRBV25-1 . CASSEAGSIYEQFF TGTGCCAGCAGTGAAGCAGGGTCGATCTATGAGCAGTTCTTC
TRBJ2-1 . 16 TRBV5-4 . CASSLGGESSYNEQFF TGTGCCAGCAGCTTGGGCGGGGAGAGCTCCTACAATGAGCAGTTCTTC
TRBJ1-5 TRBD1 15 TRBV4-1 . CASSRSTGGIQPQHF TGCGCCAGCAGCCGAAGTACAGGGGGCATTCAGCCCCAGCATTTT
TRBJ2-7 TRBD1 15 TRBV3-1/TRBV3-2 . CASSDGQGAWYEQYF TGTGCCAGCAGCGACGGACAGGGGGCATGGTACGAGCAGTACTTC
TRBJ2-7 . 15 TRBV19 . CASSIVGQWSHEQYF TGTGCCAGTAGTATAGTTGGACAGTGGAGTCACGAGCAGTACTTC
TRBJ2-3 . 14 TRBV6-2/TRBV6-3 few CASSRLGYTDTQYF TGTGCCAGCAGCAGACTAGGTTACACAGATACGCAGTATTTT
TRBJ2-2 TRBD2 14 TRBV10-1 few CASRREGGTGELFF TGCGCCAGCCGCCGGGAGGGTGGCACCGGGGAGCTGTTTTTT